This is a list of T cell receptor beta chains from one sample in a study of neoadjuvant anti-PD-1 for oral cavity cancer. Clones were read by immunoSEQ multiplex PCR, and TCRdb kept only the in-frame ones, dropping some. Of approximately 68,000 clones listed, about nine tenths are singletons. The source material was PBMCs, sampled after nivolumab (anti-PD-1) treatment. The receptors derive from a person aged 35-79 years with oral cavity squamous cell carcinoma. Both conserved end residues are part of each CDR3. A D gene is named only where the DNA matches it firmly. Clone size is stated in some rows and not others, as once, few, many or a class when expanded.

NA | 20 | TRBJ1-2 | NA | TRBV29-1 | CSVPLEPQGLRKGINYGYTF | TGCAGCGTTCCTCTAGAGCCTCAGGGGCTACGAAAGGGGATTAACTATGGCTACACCTTC
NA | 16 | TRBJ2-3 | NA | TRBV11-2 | CASSLQGRWGTDTQYF | TGTGCCAGCAGCTTGCAGGGCAGATGGGGCACAGATACGCAGTATTTT
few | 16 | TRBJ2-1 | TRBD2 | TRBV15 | CATSREVRGAGNEQFF | TGTGCCACCAGCAGAGAAGTGCGGGGGGCGGGCAATGAGCAGTTCTTC
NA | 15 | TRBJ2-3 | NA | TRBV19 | CASRNGVSSTDTQYF | TGTGCCAGTAGAAATGGGGTGTCGAGCACAGATACGCAGTATTTT
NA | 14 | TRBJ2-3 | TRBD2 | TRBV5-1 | CASSLTSDTDTQYF | TGCGCCAGCAGCTTGACTAGCGACACAGATACGCAGTATTTT
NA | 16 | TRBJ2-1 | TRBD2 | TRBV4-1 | CASSQPWALAGGPVFF | TGCGCCAGCAGCCAACCCTGGGCCCTAGCGGGAGGGCCAGTCTTCTTC
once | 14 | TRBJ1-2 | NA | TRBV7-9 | CASSLAGLGYGYTF | TGTGCCAGCAGCTTAGCTGGTTTGGGTTATGGCTACACCTTC
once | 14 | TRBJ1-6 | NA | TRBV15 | CATSRDTYNSPLHF | TGTGCCACCAGCCGGGACACCTATAATTCACCCCTCCACTTT
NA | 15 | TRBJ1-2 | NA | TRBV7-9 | CASSLEGTSAYGYTF | TGTGCCAGCAGCTTAGAAGGGACCTCGGCCTATGGCTACACCTTC
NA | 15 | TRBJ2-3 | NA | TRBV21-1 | CASSTPGPSTDTQYF | TGTGCCAGCAGCACGCCGGGACCAAGCACAGATACGCAGTATTTT
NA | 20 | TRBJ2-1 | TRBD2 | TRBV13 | CASSSRPGLAGGRSYNEQFF | TGTGCCAGCAGCTCCCGACCGGGACTAGCGGGAGGGAGGTCCTACAATGAGCAGTTCTTC
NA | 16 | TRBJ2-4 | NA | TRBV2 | CASSPDRAGAKNIQYF | TGTGCCAGCAGTCCTGACCGGGCGGGGGCCAAAAACATTCAGTACTTC
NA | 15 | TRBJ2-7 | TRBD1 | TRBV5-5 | CASRPPTGTAYEQYF | TGTGCCAGCAGACCGCCTACCGGGACAGCTTACGAGCAGTACTTC
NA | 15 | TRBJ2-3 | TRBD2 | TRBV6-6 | CASSRTSGSADTQYF | TGTGCCAGCAGTAGGACTAGCGGGAGTGCAGATACGCAGTATTTT
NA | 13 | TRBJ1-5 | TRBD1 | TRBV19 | CASGTGPNQPQHF | TGTGCCAGCGGGACAGGTCCCAATCAGCCCCAGCATTTT
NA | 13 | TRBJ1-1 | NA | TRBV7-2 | CASSTGMNTEAFF | TGTGCCAGCAGCACCGGCATGAACACTGAAGCTTTCTTT
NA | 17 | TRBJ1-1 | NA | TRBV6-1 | CASSENLGGRMNTEAFF | TGTGCCAGCAGTGAAAATTTGGGGGGACGCATGAACACTGAAGCTTTCTTT
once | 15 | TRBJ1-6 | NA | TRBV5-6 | CASSLSSWVRSPLHF | TGTGCCAGCAGCTTGAGTTCGTGGGTGCGGTCACCCCTCCACTTT
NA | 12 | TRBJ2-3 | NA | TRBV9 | CASSPRTDTQYF | TGTGCCAGCAGCCCCCGCACAGATACGCAGTATTTT
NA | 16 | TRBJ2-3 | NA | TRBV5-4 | CASSLDLVAATDTQYF | TGTGCCAGCAGCTTGGATTTGGTAGCGGCCACAGATACGCAGTATTTT
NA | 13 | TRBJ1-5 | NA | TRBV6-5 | CASSPDSNQPQHF | TGTGCCAGCAGTCCCGACAGCAATCAGCCCCAGCATTTT
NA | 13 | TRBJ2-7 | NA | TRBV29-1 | CSVRTESFAEQYF | TGCAGCGTCAGGACAGAATCTTTCGCCGAGCAGTACTTC
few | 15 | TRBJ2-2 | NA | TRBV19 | CASSFYAVGAGELFF | TGTGCCAGTAGTTTTTACGCGGTTGGAGCCGGGGAGCTGTTTTTT
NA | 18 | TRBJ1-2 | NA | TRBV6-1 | CASSEALLQTQGYYGYTF | TGTGCCAGCAGTGAAGCGCTCCTCCAGACTCAAGGATACTATGGCTACACCTTC
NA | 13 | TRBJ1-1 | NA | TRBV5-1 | CASGDTGAREAFF | TGCGCCAGCGGGGACACGGGGGCGCGGGAAGCTTTCTTT
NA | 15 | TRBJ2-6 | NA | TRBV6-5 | CASSYGRSGANVLTF | TGTGCCAGCAGTTACGGCCGGTCTGGGGCCAACGTCCTGACTTTC
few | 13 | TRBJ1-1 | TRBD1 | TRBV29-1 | CSGKTGMDTEAFF | TGCAGCGGAAAGACAGGGATGGACACTGAAGCTTTCTTT
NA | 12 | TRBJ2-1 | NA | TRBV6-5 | CASRSTRHEQFF | TGTGCCAGCAGATCAACTAGGCATGAGCAGTTCTTC
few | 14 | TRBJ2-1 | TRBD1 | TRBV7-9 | CASSHRDRAYEQFF | TGTGCCAGCAGCCACCGGGACAGGGCGTATGAGCAGTTCTTC
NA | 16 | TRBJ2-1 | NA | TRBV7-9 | CASSLYRGSSYNEQFF | TGTGCCAGCAGCTTATATCGCGGAAGCTCCTACAATGAGCAGTTCTTC
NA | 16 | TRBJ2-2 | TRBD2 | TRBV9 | CASSVATSAGQGELFF | TGTGCCAGCAGCGTAGCAACTAGCGCCGGGCAGGGGGAGCTGTTTTTT
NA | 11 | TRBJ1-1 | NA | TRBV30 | CAWGTRAEAFF | TGTGCCTGGGGTACCAGGGCTGAAGCTTTCTTT
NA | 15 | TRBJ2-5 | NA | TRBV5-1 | CASRSGTQSQETQYF | TGCGCCAGCAGGAGTGGGACGCAGAGCCAAGAGACCCAGTACTTC
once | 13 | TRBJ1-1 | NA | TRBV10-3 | CAINAGVNTEAFF | TGTGCCATCAATGCAGGGGTTAACACTGAAGCTTTCTTT
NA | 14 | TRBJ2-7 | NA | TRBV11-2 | CASSRPGMTYEQYF | TGTGCCAGCAGCCGCCCAGGGATGACCTACGAGCAGTACTTC
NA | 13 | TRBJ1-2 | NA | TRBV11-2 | CASSVLRDHGYTF | TGTGCCAGCAGCGTTCTTCGGGACCATGGCTACACCTTC
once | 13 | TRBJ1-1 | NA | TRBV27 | CASSLGGVPEAFF | TGTGCCAGCAGTTTAGGGGGGGTCCCTGAAGCTTTCTTT
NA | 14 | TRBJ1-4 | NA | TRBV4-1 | CASSRLPGQEKLFF | TGCGCCAGCAGCCGACTACCTGGACAGGAAAAACTGTTTTTT
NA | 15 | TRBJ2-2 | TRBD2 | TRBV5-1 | CASRLAGYDTGELFF | TGCGCCAGCAGACTAGCGGGATACGACACCGGGGAGCTGTTTTTT
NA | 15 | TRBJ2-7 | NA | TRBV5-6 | CASSFRRVKPYEQYF | TGTGCCAGCAGCTTCAGACGGGTTAAGCCCTACGAGCAGTACTTC
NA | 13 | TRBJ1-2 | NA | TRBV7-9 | CASVNGGARGYTF | TGTGCCAGCGTTAACGGGGGGGCGCGAGGCTACACCTTC
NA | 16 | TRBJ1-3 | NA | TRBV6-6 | CASSYSPVRSGNTIYF | TGTGCCAGCAGTTACTCCCCGGTACGCTCTGGAAACACCATATATTTT
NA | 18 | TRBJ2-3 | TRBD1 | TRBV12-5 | CASGLGRRQGASTDTQYF | TGTGCTAGTGGTTTGGGGCGCCGACAGGGAGCTAGCACAGATACGCAGTATTTT
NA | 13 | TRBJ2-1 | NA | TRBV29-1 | CSVETSTGAKQFF | TGCAGCGTTGAAACCTCCACGGGGGCGAAGCAGTTCTTC
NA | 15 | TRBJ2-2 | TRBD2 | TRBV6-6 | CASSYFGGSVGELFF | TGTGCCAGCAGTTACTTCGGCGGGAGTGTCGGGGAGCTGTTTTTT
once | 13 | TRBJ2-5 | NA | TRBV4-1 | CASSQGGQETQYF | TGCGCCAGCAGCCAGGGCGGCCAAGAGACCCAGTACTTC
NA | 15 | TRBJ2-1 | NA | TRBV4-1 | CASSRLLSSYNEQFF | TGCGCCAGCAGCCGACTACTTTCCTCCTACAATGAGCAGTTCTTC
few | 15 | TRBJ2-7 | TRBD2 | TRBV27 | CASSPLAGSSYEQYF | TGTGCCAGCAGTCCCTTAGCGGGAAGCTCCTACGAGCAGTACTTC
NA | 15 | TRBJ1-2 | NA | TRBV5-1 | CASSLVDSLTYGYTF | TGCGCCAGCAGCTTGGTGGACAGCCTAACCTATGGCTACACCTTC
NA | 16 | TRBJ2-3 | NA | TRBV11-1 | CASSLEGGVGADTQYF | TGTGCCAGCAGCTTAGAAGGGGGAGTCGGTGCAGATACGCAGTATTTT
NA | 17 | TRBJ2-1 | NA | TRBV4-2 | CASSQGVSGFRYNEQFF | TGTGCCAGCAGCCAAGGGGTTTCGGGGTTTCGCTACAATGAGCAGTTCTTC
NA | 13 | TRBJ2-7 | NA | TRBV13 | CASSSQRSYEQYF | TGTGCCAGCAGCTCCCAGAGATCCTACGAGCAGTACTTC
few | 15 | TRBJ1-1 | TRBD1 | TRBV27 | CASISWDRGTPEAFF | TGTGCCAGCATATCCTGGGACAGGGGGACCCCTGAAGCTTTCTTT
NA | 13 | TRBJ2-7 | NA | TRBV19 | CASSRDSSYEQYF | TGTGCCAGTTCGCGAGATAGCTCCTACGAGCAGTACTTC